This TCR beta chain was observed in a study of CD8+ T cells in alopecia areata. About the study: Treated patients were given oral tofacitinib, which was dosed at 5 to 10 mg twice daily. Percent of scalp involved defined treated patients' severity scores. Study-level points and caveats: In scalp samples, resident alphabeta T cells of normal skin are also sequenced.

This clone has a single count. The antigen remains unidentified. RNA extraction was followed by reverse transcription into cDNA, which acted as the sequencing template. The assay was immunoSEQ multiplex PCR, and TCRdb's table has in-frame clones only and misses some. This table holds fewer than 250,000 clones, roughly 60% found once. Germline lookup yields CDR1 SQVTM and CDR2 ANQGSEA. This CDR3 is 12 amino acids long. The treatment here: oral pan-JAK inhibitor, 5-10 mg twice daily. A FACSAria was used to sort CD4+ and CD8+ T cells. These cells came from PBMCs. The chain has TRBV29-1 and TRBJ2-1; D may be TRBD2 (7 bases). Sample: CD4+ T cells sorted from blood, taken around week 49, from a patient treated with tofacitinib. The receptor comes from a human donor with alopecia areata. CDR3 bases: TGCACCCGGGCGGGGGCGTACAATGAGCAGTTCTTC. This encodes CTRAGAYNEQFF.